This T cell receptor beta chain comes out of a study of Graves' ophthalmopathy and Graves' hyperthyroidism. Whole-study findings and limits: Between ophthalmopathy and stable hyperthyroidism, a 13-signature model drew a separation with nearly 90% sensitivity and 75% to 82% specificity. In blood, most expanded thyroid clonotypes above 0.001 frequency were also detected.

CDR3 regions of TCR beta were amplified from RNA transcripts. The workflow started with a first-round RT-PCR run with HTBI primers and then moved on to a second-round multiplex PCR. MiXCR, applied by TCRdb to the multiplex PCR reads, yields one record per CDR3 protein. The repertoire holds about 550,000 distinct CDR3 sequences, with approximately 35% as singletons. Pregnancy or lactation, uncontrolled infections and other autoimmune diseases were grounds for excluding patients. The diagnostic workup employed clinical symptoms, serum thyroxine, TRAb, thyroid ultrasound and orbital computed tomography. The trim removed 4 bases at V and 2 bases at J, leaving 5 bases unmatched. CDR3 length: 14 amino acids. Germline loops: CDR1 SGHTS, CDR2 YDEGEE. There are many counts of this clonotype. Its antigen is unknown.

The rearrangement links TRBV5-8 to TRBJ2-5, with 7 bases fitting TRBD2. The source is an adult man with Graves' hyperthyroidism. Source material: peripheral blood or thyroid tissue (not recorded which). This CDR3 is CASSTTGGQETQYF. The CDR3 DNA follows: TGTGCCAGCAGCACCACGGGGGGACAAGAGACCCAGTACTTC. The variable domain in full, with the rest retrieved from reference TRBV5-8 and TRBJ2-5, is EAGVTQSPTHLIKTRGQQATLRCSPISGHTSVYWYQQALGLGLQFLLWYDEGEERNRGNFPPRFSGRQFPNYSSELNVNALELEDSALYLCASSTTGGQETQYFGPGTRLLVL.